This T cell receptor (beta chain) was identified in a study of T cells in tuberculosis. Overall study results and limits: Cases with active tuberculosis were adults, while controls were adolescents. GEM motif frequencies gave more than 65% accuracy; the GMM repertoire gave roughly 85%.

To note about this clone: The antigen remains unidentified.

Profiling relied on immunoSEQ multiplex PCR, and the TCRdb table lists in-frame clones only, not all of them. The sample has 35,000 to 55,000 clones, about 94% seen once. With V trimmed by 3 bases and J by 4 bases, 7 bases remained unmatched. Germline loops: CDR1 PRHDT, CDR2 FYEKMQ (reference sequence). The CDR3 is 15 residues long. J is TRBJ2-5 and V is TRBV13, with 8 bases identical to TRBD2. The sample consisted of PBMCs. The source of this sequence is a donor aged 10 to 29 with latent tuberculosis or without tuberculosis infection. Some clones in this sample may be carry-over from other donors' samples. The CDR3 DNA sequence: TGTGCCAGCAGCTTGATATCGGGAGGGGCAGAGACCCAGTACTTC. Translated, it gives CASSLISGGAETQYF.